Ten or more counts support the clone carrying this T cell receptor beta chain. The antigen remains undetermined. This sample is part of a study of T cells in Graves' hyperthyroidism and ophthalmopathy. Amplification of TCR beta CDR3 regions used RNA as the template. The HTBI primer set was used in a first-round RT-PCR of the TCR CDR3. In TCRdb, the multiplex PCR reads were re-called with MiXCR into one record per CDR3 protein. The sample contains about 540,000 distinct CDR3 sequences, about 43% of which appear only once. Study-level results: In simple terms, a model built on 13 V-J features told ophthalmopathy apart from stable hyperthyroidism.

Sample: peripheral blood or thyroid tissue (not recorded which). This sequence originates from a woman between 18 and 30 years old with Graves' hyperthyroidism.

The CDR3 protein is CASSQGQEGSPLHF. In DNA, the CDR3 is TGCGCCAGCAGCCAAGGACAGGAAGGATCACCCCTCCACTTT. The chain couples TRBV4-3 to TRBJ1-6; D may be TRBD1 (6 bases). The germline V and J ends were trimmed by 1 base and 10 bases, with 11 bases remaining between them. The CDR3 is made up of 14 amino acids. Germline loops: CDR1 LGHNA, CDR2 YSLEER.